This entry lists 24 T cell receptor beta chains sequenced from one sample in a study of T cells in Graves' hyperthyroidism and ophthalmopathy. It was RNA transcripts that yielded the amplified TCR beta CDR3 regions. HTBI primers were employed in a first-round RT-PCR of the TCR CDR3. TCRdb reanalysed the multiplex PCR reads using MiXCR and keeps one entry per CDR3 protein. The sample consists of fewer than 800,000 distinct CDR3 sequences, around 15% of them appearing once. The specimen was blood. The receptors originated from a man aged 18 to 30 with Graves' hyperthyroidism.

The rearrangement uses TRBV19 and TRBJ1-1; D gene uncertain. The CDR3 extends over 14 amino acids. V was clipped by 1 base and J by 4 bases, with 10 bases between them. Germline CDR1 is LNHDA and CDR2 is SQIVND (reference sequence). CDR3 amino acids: CASSIVGMSTEAFF. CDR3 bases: TGTGCCAGTAGTATAGTCGGGATGAGCACTGAAGCTTTCTTT. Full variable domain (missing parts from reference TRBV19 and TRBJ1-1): DGGITQSPKYLFRKEGQNVTLSCEQNLNHDAMYWYRQDPGQGLRLIYYSQIVNDFQKGDIAEGYSVSREKKESFPLTVTSAQKNPTAFYLCASSIVGMSTEAFFGQGTRLTVV.

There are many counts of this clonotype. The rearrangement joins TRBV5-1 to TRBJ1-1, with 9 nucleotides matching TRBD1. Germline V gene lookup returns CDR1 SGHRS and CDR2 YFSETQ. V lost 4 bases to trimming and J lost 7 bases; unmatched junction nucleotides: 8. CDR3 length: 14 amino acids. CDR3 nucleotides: TGCGCCAGCAGCCTTCCGGGACAGGGTATTGAAGCTTTCTTT. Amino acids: CASSLPGQGIEAFF.

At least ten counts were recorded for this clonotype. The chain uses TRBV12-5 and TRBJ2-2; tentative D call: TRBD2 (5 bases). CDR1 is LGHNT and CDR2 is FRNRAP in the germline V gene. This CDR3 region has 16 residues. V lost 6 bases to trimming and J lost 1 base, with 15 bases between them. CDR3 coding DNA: TGTGCTAGTGGCCGGGATCGCCTAGGGAACACCGGGGAGCTGTTTTTT. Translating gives CASGRDRLGNTGELFF.

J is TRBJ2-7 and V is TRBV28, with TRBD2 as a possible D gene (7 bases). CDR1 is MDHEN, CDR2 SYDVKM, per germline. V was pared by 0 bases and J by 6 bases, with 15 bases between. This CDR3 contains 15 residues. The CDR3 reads CASSLWAGDYSEQYF. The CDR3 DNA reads TGTGCCAGCAGTTTATGGGCAGGGGACTACAGCGAGCAGTACTTC.

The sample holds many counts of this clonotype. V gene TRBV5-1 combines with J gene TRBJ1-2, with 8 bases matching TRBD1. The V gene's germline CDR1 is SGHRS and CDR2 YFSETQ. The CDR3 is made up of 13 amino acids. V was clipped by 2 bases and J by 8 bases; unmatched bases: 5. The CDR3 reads CASSFGTGGGYTF. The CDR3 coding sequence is TGCGCCAGCAGCTTCGGGACAGGTGGCGGCTACACCTTC.

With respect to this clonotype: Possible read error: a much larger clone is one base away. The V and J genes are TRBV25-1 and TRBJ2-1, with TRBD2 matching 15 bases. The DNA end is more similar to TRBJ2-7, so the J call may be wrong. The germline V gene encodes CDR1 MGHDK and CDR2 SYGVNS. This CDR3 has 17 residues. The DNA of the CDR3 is TGTGCCAGCAAGGGACTAGCGGGGGGAAGCTCCTACAATGAGCAGTACTTC. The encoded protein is CASKGLAGGSSYNEQYF.

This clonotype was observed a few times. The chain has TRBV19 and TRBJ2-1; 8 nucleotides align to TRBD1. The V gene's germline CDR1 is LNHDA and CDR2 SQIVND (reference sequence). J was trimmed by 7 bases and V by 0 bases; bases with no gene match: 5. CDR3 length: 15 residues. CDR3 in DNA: TGTGCCAGTAGTATAGATGGGACAGGCCCAAATGAGCAGTTCTTC. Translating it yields CASSIDGTGPNEQFF.

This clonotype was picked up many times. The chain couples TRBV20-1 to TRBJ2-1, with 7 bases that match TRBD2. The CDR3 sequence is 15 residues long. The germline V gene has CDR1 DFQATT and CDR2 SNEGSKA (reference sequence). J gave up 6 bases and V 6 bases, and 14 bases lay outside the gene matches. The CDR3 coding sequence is TGCAGTGCGCAAACCGGGACTACCTCAGGCAATGAGCAGTTCTTC. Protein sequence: CSAQTGTTSGNEQFF.

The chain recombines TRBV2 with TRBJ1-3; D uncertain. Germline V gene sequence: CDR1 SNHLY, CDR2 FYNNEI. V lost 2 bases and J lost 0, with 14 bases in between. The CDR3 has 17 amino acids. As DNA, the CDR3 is TGTGCCAGCAGTGAATCTGATGGTTTACTCTCTGGAAACACCATATATTTT. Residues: CASSESDGLLSGNTIYF.

Written as DNA, the CDR3 is TGTGCCAGCAGCCCTGATTGGGGTTGGGGCTACACCTTC. It codes for CASSPDWGWGYTF. J is TRBJ1-2 and V is TRBV6-1; D gene ambiguous. This CDR3 has 13 amino acids. CDR1 is MNHNS, CDR2 SASEGT, per germline. Trimming stripped 6 bases from V and 8 bases from J, with 16 bases between.

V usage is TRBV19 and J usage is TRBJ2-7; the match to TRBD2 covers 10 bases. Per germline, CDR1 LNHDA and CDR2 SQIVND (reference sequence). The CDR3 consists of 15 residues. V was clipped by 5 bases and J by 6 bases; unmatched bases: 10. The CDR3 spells CASSFSGRNLLEQYF. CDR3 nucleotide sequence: TGTGCCAGTAGTTTTAGCGGGAGGAACCTACTCGAGCAGTACTTC.

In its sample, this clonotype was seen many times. For the CDR3, the DNA is TGTGCCTGGAGTGCATCCGGGGGGAGTAACTATGGCTACACCTTC. Amino acid sequence: CAWSASGGSNYGYTF. The chain employs TRBV30 and TRBJ1-2; D may be TRBD1 (5 bases). V was cut by 1 base and J by 1 base, with 13 bases left in between. This CDR3 contains 15 residues. The germline gives CDR1 GTSNPN, CDR2 SVGIG (reference sequence).

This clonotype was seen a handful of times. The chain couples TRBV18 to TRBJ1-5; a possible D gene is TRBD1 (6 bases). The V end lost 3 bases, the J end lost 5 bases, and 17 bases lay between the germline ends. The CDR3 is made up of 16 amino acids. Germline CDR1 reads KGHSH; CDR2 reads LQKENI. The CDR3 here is CASSPTPDRGYQPQHF. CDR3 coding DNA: TGTGCCAGCTCACCCACCCCCGATAGGGGGTATCAGCCCCAGCATTTT.

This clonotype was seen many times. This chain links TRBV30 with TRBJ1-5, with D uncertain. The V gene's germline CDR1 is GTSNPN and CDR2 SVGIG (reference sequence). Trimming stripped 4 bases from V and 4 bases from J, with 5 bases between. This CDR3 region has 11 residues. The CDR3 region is CAWNDNQPQHF. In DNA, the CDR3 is TGTGCCTGGAACGATAATCAGCCCCAGCATTTT.

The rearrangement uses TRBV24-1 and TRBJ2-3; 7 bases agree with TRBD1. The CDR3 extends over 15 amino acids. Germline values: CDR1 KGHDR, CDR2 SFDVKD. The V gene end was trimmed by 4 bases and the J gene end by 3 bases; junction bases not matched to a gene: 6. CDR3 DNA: TGTGCCACCAGTGAGACGACAGGGAAAACAGATACGCAGTATTTT. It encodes CATSETTGKTDTQYF.

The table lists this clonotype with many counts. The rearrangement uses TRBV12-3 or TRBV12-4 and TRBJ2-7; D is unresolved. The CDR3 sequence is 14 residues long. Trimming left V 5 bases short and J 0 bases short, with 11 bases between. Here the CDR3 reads CASSPRPVSYEQYF. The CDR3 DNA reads TGTGCCAGCAGTCCTCGCCCGGTCTCCTACGAGCAGTACTTC.

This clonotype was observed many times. CDR3 amino acids: CASSLGQGETASPGIAYNEQFF. CDR3 nucleotides: TGTGCCAGCAGTTTAGGACAGGGGGAGACTGCCTCCCCGGGAATAGCCTACAATGAGCAGTTCTTC. This rearrangement joins TRBV28 to TRBJ2-1; TRBD1 matches at 10 bases. The CDR3 covers 22 residues. Per germline, CDR1 MDHEN and CDR2 SYDVKM. The V gene end was trimmed by 2 bases and the J gene end by 2 bases; junction bases not matched to a gene: 21.

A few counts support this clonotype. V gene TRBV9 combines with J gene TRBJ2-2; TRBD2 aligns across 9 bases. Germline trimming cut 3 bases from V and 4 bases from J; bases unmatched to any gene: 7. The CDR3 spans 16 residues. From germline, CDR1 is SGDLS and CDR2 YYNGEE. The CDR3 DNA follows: TGTGCCAGCAGCGGGGGACTAGCCCGAGGCACCGGGGAGCTGTTTTTT. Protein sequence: CASSGGLARGTGELFF.

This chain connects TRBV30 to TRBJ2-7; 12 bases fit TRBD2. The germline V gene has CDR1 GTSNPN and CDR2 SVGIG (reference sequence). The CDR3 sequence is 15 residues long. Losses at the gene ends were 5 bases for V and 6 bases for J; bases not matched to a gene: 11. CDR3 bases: TGTGCCTGGGCTCCGAGACTAGCGGGAGTATCCGAGCAGTACTTC. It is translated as CAWAPRLAGVSEQYF.

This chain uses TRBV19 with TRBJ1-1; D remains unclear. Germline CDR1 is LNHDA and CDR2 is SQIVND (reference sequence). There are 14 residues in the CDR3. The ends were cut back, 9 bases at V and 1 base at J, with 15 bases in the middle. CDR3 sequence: CASNTPGGNTEAFF. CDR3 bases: TGTGCCAGCAATACCCCGGGCGGGAACACTGAAGCTTTCTTT.

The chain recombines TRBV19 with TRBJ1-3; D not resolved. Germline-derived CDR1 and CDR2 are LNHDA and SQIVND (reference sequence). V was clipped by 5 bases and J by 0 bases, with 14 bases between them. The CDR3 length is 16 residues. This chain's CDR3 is CASSDGRVISGNTIYF. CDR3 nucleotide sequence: TGTGCCAGTAGTGACGGGAGGGTGATCTCTGGAAACACCATATATTTT.

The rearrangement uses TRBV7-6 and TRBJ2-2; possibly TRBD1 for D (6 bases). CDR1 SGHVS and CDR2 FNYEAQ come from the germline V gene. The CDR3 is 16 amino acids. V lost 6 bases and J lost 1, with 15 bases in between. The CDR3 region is CASRGYRDMNTGELFF. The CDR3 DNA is TGTGCCAGCAGGGGTTACAGGGATATGAACACCGGGGAGCTGTTTTTT.

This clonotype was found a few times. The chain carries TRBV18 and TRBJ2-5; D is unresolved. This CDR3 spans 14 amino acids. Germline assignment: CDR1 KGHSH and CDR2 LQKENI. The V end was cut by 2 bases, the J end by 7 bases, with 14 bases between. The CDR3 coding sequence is TGTGCCAGCTCACCAGAAGCAGGTTTGGGGACCCAGTACTTC. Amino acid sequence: CASSPEAGLGTQYF.

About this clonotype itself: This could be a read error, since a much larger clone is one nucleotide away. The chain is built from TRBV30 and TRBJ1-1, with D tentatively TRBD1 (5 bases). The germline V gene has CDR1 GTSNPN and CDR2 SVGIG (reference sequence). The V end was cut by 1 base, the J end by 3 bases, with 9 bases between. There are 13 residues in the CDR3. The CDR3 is CAWSGGTDTEAFF. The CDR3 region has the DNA TGTGCCTGGAGTGGGGGGACGGACACTGAAGCTTTCTTT. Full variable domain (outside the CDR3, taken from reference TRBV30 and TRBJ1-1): SQTIHQWPATLVQPVGSPLSLECTVEGTSNPNLYWYRQAAGRGLQLLFYSVGIGQISSEVPQNLSASRPQDRQFILSSKKLLLSDSGFYLCAWSGGTDTEAFFGQGTRLTVV.